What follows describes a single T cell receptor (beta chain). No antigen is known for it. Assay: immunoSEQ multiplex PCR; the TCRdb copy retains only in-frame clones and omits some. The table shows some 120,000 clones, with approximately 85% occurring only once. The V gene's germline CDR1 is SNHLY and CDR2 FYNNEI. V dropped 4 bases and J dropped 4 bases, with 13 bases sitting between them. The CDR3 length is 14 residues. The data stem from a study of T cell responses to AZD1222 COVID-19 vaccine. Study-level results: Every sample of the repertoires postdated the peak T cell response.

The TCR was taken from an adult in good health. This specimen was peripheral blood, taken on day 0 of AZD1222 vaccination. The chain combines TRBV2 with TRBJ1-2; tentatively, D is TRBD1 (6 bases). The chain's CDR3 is CASSVWGLGYGYTF. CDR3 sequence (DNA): TGTGCCAGCAGTGTTTGGGGGCTGGGCTATGGCTACACCTTC.